The T cell receptor (beta chain) described here comes from a study of spatial heterogeneity in lung cancer. Study context: The donor group consisted of roughly 70 patients who had untreated, early-stage non-small cell lung cancer.

Time point specified: blood at routine non-recurrence follow-up after resection. TCRs were sequenced from unsorted whole RNA of tumor, nontumor lung or PBMC. Trimming shortened V by 2 bases and J by 3 bases, and 11 bases separated the two germline ends. This CDR3 is built from 15 residues. Germline V gene lookup returns CDR1 MNHNS and CDR2 SASEGT. This clonotype is labeled large. MiXCR, applied by TCRdb to the 5' RACE reads, yields one record per CDR3 protein. The sample gives about 19,000 distinct CDR3 sequences, 9% to 10% of which show up once; about 38% is in the top ten. This clonotype originated in a female donor with early-stage non-small cell lung cancer. This sample comprised PBMCs, obtained at follow-up. V and J are TRBV6-1 and TRBJ1-5; D not certain. The CDR3 coding sequence is TGTGCCAGCAGTGAATTCGTGGCCGTCAATCAGCCCCAGCATTTT. Protein product: CASSEFVAVNQPQHF.